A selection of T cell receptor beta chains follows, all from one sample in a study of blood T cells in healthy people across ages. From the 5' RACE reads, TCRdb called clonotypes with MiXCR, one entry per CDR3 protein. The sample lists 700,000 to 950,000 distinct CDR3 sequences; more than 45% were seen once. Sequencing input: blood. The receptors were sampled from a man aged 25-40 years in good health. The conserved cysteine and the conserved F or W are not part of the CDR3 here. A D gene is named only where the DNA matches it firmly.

cdr3_aa: ASSNTGSSWREQY; d_call: -; j_call: TRBJ2-5; v_call: TRBV13
cdr3_aa: ASSQVLRTGAQPQH; d_call: TRBD1; j_call: TRBJ1-5; v_call: TRBV4-1
cdr3_aa: ASSPQGGGHTDTQY; d_call: -; j_call: TRBJ2-3; v_call: TRBV5-1
cdr3_aa: ASSYSQGTYEQY; d_call: -; j_call: TRBJ2-7; v_call: TRBV6-5
cdr3_aa: SATVQGLGETQY; d_call: -; j_call: TRBJ2-5; v_call: TRBV20-1
cdr3_aa: ASSYSIGSEQY; d_call: -; j_call: TRBJ2-7; v_call: TRBV6-5
cdr3_aa: ASSYLFRSTDVNYGYT; d_call: -; j_call: TRBJ1-2; v_call: TRBV5-1
cdr3_aa: SARAGGRAPNEQF; d_call: TRBD2; j_call: TRBJ2-1; v_call: TRBV20-1
cdr3_aa: SALGGSPYEQY; d_call: -; j_call: TRBJ2-7; v_call: TRBV29-1
cdr3_aa: ARKMDTEAF; d_call: -; j_call: TRBJ1-1; v_call: TRBV2
cdr3_aa: SARADGEDTEAF; d_call: -; j_call: TRBJ1-1; v_call: TRBV20-1
cdr3_aa: AAGTSGRGGTDTQY; d_call: TRBD2; j_call: TRBJ2-3; v_call: TRBV4-2
cdr3_aa: ASSSGLAGVNGEQN; d_call: TRBD2; j_call: TRBJ2-7; v_call: TRBV18
cdr3_aa: ATRWEDQPQH; d_call: -; j_call: TRBJ1-5; v_call: TRBV24-1
cdr3_aa: ASSPPLGGPGTQY; d_call: -; j_call: TRBJ2-3; v_call: TRBV3-1
cdr3_aa: ASGSRTSSYNEQF; d_call: -; j_call: TRBJ2-1; v_call: TRBV27
cdr3_aa: ASSLLREGGNEQF; d_call: TRBD2; j_call: TRBJ2-1; v_call: TRBV27
cdr3_aa: SVEAMDSVDEQY; d_call: -; j_call: TRBJ2-7; v_call: TRBV29-1
cdr3_aa: ASSVSGGRGYT; d_call: -; j_call: TRBJ1-2; v_call: TRBV27
cdr3_aa: ASTYSLAGAPNEQF; d_call: -; j_call: TRBJ2-1; v_call: TRBV9
cdr3_aa: ASSWGQGGTDTQY; d_call: TRBD1; j_call: TRBJ2-3; v_call: TRBV5-1
cdr3_aa: AIRRQGVLETQY; d_call: TRBD1; j_call: TRBJ2-5; v_call: TRBV10-3
cdr3_aa: ASSEAYAATIQETQY; d_call: -; j_call: -; v_call: TRBV2
cdr3_aa: ASSLVSVEGFREQY; d_call: -; j_call: TRBJ2-5; v_call: TRBV28
cdr3_aa: ASSFDGSPGRGEQY; d_call: -; j_call: TRBJ2-7; v_call: TRBV5-5
cdr3_aa: ASSLGGTGLEQF; d_call: TRBD1; j_call: TRBJ2-1; v_call: TRBV7-6
cdr3_aa: ASSLGRARGGNQPQH; d_call: -; j_call: TRBJ1-5; v_call: TRBV5-5
cdr3_aa: ASRLAGATGELF; d_call: TRBD2; j_call: TRBJ2-2; v_call: TRBV27
cdr3_aa: ASSYRFQGAANIQY; d_call: TRBD1; j_call: TRBJ2-4; v_call: TRBV6-2/TRBV6-3
cdr3_aa: ASERSTDTQY; d_call: -; j_call: TRBJ2-3; v_call: TRBV2
cdr3_aa: ASSLGTTTYDYYEQY; d_call: -; j_call: -; v_call: TRBV7-9
cdr3_aa: ASSPRGDVRTEAF; d_call: -; j_call: TRBJ1-1; v_call: TRBV6-5
cdr3_aa: ASSPTGGWGEQF; d_call: TRBD1; j_call: TRBJ2-1; v_call: TRBV2
cdr3_aa: SARDRRGGETQY; d_call: TRBD2; j_call: TRBJ2-5; v_call: TRBV20-1
cdr3_aa: SATYNGGAGRRPQH; d_call: -; j_call: TRBJ1-5; v_call: TRBV20-1
cdr3_aa: ASTRRGGDTQY; d_call: -; j_call: TRBJ2-3; v_call: TRBV28
cdr3_aa: SVTQGAGNEQF; d_call: TRBD1; j_call: TRBJ2-1; v_call: TRBV20-1
cdr3_aa: SARDWDRGGPSTDTQY; d_call: TRBD1; j_call: TRBJ2-3; v_call: TRBV20-1
cdr3_aa: ASNIDRYLTTNEKLF; d_call: -; j_call: TRBJ1-4; v_call: TRBV6-1
cdr3_aa: AWRGQGEAYEQY; d_call: -; j_call: TRBJ2-7; v_call: TRBV30
cdr3_aa: ASSSGGLAGSYEQY; d_call: TRBD2; j_call: TRBJ2-7; v_call: TRBV6-2/TRBV6-3
cdr3_aa: ASSPGTLTTDTQY; d_call: -; j_call: TRBJ2-3; v_call: TRBV5-1
cdr3_aa: SARGSPGGGYT; d_call: -; j_call: TRBJ1-2; v_call: TRBV20-1
cdr3_aa: ASSPTQGLAGLSEY; d_call: TRBD2; j_call: TRBJ2-7; v_call: TRBV2
cdr3_aa: ASGTGTNQPQH; d_call: TRBD1; j_call: TRBJ1-5; v_call: TRBV28
cdr3_aa: ASSGTATGGEQY; d_call: TRBD2; j_call: -; v_call: TRBV2
cdr3_aa: ASSTQTSSSYEQY; d_call: TRBD2; j_call: TRBJ2-7; v_call: TRBV7-2
cdr3_aa: ASSWTLDGYT; d_call: -; j_call: TRBJ1-2; v_call: TRBV7-6
cdr3_aa: SAREQGTRYGYT; d_call: -; j_call: TRBJ1-2; v_call: TRBV20-1
cdr3_aa: ASSSYRAEAF; d_call: -; j_call: TRBJ1-1; v_call: TRBV7-6
cdr3_aa: ASSLAQAARETQY; d_call: -; j_call: TRBJ2-5; v_call: TRBV11-1
cdr3_aa: ASSQKYNSPLH; d_call: -; j_call: TRBJ1-6; v_call: TRBV14
cdr3_aa: ASSLTDRGEGNIQY; d_call: TRBD1; j_call: -; v_call: TRBV7-3